This T cell receptor beta chain was documented in a study of cytomegalovirus exposure and HLA in healthy donors. Study-wide background: Earlier work reported roughly 120 million unique TCR beta sequences from approximately 180 million T cells.

Study-wide points: In a later analysis, a genetic analysis reported fewer productive-TCR N-insertions in an Asian-associated ancestry cluster than the cohort average.

60 Vbeta and 13 Jbeta primers were used in PCR. Repertoires were generated with immunoSEQ multiplex PCR, while TCRdb's copy carries only in-frame clones and drops some. The sample shows some 120,000 clones, approximately 80% of them seen only once. Though probably carrying unrecorded immune exposures, donors were nominally healthy at sampling. This clone appeared a few times. Its matching antigen is unknown. The TCR sequence derives from a woman aged 25-40 years in good health and CMV-seronegative. Sequencing was performed on PBMCs.

Here the CDR3 reads CASMSNSPLHF. DNA for the CDR3: TGTGCCAGCATGAGTAATTCACCCCTCCACTTT. The gene calls are TRBV27 and TRBJ1-6, with D unclear. The germline CDR1 and CDR2 sequences are MNHEY and SMNVEV (reference sequence). CDR3 length: 11 amino acids. V was clipped by 7 bases and J by 6 bases, with 4 bases between them.